Here is one T cell receptor beta chain with its context. What it binds is unknown. This entry comes from a study of cytomegalovirus exposure and HLA in healthy donors. The study's findings and limits: Some public TCRs appeared in many individuals, while most sequences were rare. Some TCR beta chains (more than 150 of them) were listed as cytomegalovirus-associated.

The repertoire was sequenced with immunoSEQ multiplex PCR; TCRdb's copy has only in-frame clones and lacks some. Of approximately 180,000 clones listed, about 89% are singletons. The CDR3 runs 13 residues. Germline assignment: CDR1 GTSNPN and CDR2 SVGIG (reference sequence). V lost 1 base, J lost 7 bases, and 11 bases lay in between. The clonotype was recovered from a man between 18 and 29 years old in good health and CMV-seropositive. The sample taken for sequencing was PBMCs. This sequence joins TRBV30 and TRBJ1-5, with D unresolved. CDR3 sequence (DNA): TGTGCCTGGAGTGCCCTATTACGACAGCCCCAGCATTTT. Translation gives CAWSALLRQPQHF. The complete variable domain, with remaining parts taken from reference TRBV30 and TRBJ1-5, reads SQTIHQWPATLVQPVGSPLSLECTVEGTSNPNLYWYRQAAGRGLQLLFYSVGIGQISSEVPQNLSASRPQDRQFILSSKKLLLSDSGFYLCAWSALLRQPQHFGDGTRLSIL.